Listed here are 30 T cell receptor beta chains from one sample, sequenced in a study of cytomegalovirus exposure and HLA in healthy donors. The PCR was carried out with 60 Vbeta primers and 13 Jbeta primers. Generated by immunoSEQ multiplex PCR, the TCRdb table keeps only in-frame clones and is missing some. The sample shows 64,000 or so clones, roughly 64% of them seen only once. Sequenced input: PBMCs. All receptors come from a middle-aged man in good health and CMV-seropositive.

The chain links TRBV7-9 to TRBJ1-1, with 11 bases matching TRBD1. CDR3 length: 14 amino acids. Trimming took 3 bases from V and 7 from J; bases not matched to a gene: 4. CDR1 and CDR2 (germline): SEHNR, FQNEAQ (reference sequence). The CDR3 here is CASSLDRGQSEAFF. The CDR3, as DNA: TGTGCCAGCAGCTTGGACAGGGGGCAGAGTGAAGCTTTCTTT.

This clone appeared a few times. V gene TRBV4-1 combines with J gene TRBJ2-3; perhaps TRBD2 as D (5 bases). The V gene lost 4 bases and the J gene lost 8 bases, with 16 bases spanning the gap. CDR1 is MGHRA, CDR2 YSYEKL, per germline. The CDR3 consists of 14 residues. The CDR3 spells CASSRIGSEATQYF. For the CDR3, the DNA is TGCGCCAGCAGCCGTATTGGGTCGGAGGCTACGCAGTATTTT.

The chain joins TRBV6-5 to TRBJ1-2; 9 nucleotides agree with TRBD1. V gave up 6 bases and J gave up 5 bases; unmatched junction bases: 7. The CDR3 is 14 residues long. Germline assignment: CDR1 MNHEY and CDR2 SVGAGI. CDR3 residues: CASRPGQGPYGYTF. The CDR3 nucleotides are TGTGCCAGCAGACCGGGACAGGGACCATATGGCTACACCTTC.

V is TRBV6-5 and J is TRBJ2-7, with 7 bases identical to TRBD1. Germline trimming cut 5 bases from V and 3 bases from J; bases unmatched to any gene: 7. The CDR3 is made up of 14 amino acids. Germline V lookup: CDR1 MNHEY, CDR2 SVGAGI. CDR3 sequence reads: CASSRDRGIYEQYF. In DNA, the CDR3 is TGTGCCAGCAGTCGGGACAGAGGAATCTACGAGCAGTACTTC.

This clone was counted a single time. The rearrangement links TRBV6-5 to TRBJ2-5; D is ambiguous. Germline loops: CDR1 MNHEY, CDR2 SVGAGI. This CDR3 has 15 amino acids. Between the trimmed V and J ends, which lost 6 bases and 0 bases, there was a span of 14 bases. CDR3 in amino acids: CASSRVRGHQETQYF. The CDR3 DNA sequence: TGTGCCAGCAGCCGAGTACGAGGCCACCAAGAGACCCAGTACTTC.

J is TRBJ2-7 and V is TRBV7-3; TRBD2 matches 12 bases. Looked up from germline, CDR1 is SGHTA and CDR2 is FQGTGA. This CDR3 has 15 amino acids. The J segment lost 6 bases and the V segment lost 2 bases, leaving 5 bases of the junction unmatched. The CDR3 DNA reads as TGTGCCAGCAGCTTATCCCCGGGACTAGCGGGCGAGCAGTACTTC. This gives the protein CASSLSPGLAGEQYF.

This clone was observed a few times. The chain employs TRBV19 and TRBJ1-1; 8 bases agree with TRBD1. Germline lookup yields CDR1 LNHDA and CDR2 SQIVND (reference sequence). Trimming removed 6 bases from V and 3 bases from J; junction bases left unmatched: 3. The CDR3 length is 13 residues. CDR3 protein: CASRKTGDTEAFF. For the CDR3, the DNA is TGTGCCAGTAGGAAGACAGGGGACACTGAAGCTTTCTTT.

This clone was seen just once. This chain uses TRBV5-1 with TRBJ1-1; D may be TRBD1 (6 bases). Germline CDR1 SGHRS, CDR2 YFSETQ. The CDR3 is 13 residues long. V lost 4 bases, J lost 7 bases, and 14 bases lay in between. The CDR3 sequence: CASSTQGHGEAFF. The CDR3 DNA reads TGCGCCAGCAGCACCCAGGGGCACGGTGAAGCTTTCTTT.

V is TRBV7-2 and J is TRBJ2-1; 8 nucleotides line up with TRBD1. Germline CDR1 SGHTA, CDR2 FQGNSA. V trimming: 5 bases; J trimming: 2 bases; junction bases outside the gene matches: 8. The CDR3 is made up of 16 amino acids. CDR3 in amino acids: CASSRRQGSAYNEQFF. The CDR3 DNA reads as TGTGCCAGCAGCCGACGACAGGGGAGCGCCTACAATGAGCAGTTCTTC.

This clone has a handful of counts. The rearrangement uses TRBV27 and TRBJ1-2; D may be TRBD1 (6 bases). Trimming took 6 bases from V and 4 from J, leaving 15 bases between them. Germline assignment: CDR1 MNHEY and CDR2 SMNVEV (reference sequence). CDR3 length: 14 residues. CDR3 nucleotides: TGTGCCAGCAGCCCGGCGTGGGACACCTATGGCTACACCTTC. Translating gives CASSPAWDTYGYTF.

This clone came up a few times. This chain uses TRBV2 with TRBJ1-5; possibly TRBD1 for D (5 bases). Per germline, CDR1 SNHLY and CDR2 FYNNEI. CDR3 length equals 13 residues. Trimming took 6 bases from V and 4 from J, leaving 10 bases between them. This chain's CDR3 is CASRWEGNQPQHF. CDR3 bases: TGTGCCAGCAGATGGGAGGGGAATCAGCCCCAGCATTTT.

The chain uses TRBV6-6 and TRBJ1-6, with D hard to call. The V and J ends lost 5 bases and 5 bases respectively, with 13 bases between them. From germline, CDR1 is MNHNY and CDR2 SVGAGI (reference sequence). This CDR3 spans 15 amino acids. The CDR3 DNA is TGTGCCAGCAGTCTCAATTCCCCTAATAATTCACCCCTCCACTTT. Amino acids: CASSLNSPNNSPLHF.

The rearrangement joins TRBV30 to TRBJ2-3, with TRBD2 matching 8 bases. V was clipped by 2 bases and J by 5 bases; unmatched bases: 6. The CDR3 sequence is 14 residues long. From germline, CDR1 is GTSNPN and CDR2 SVGIG (reference sequence). Here the CDR3 reads CAWSPTLAGDTQYF. Here the CDR3 DNA reads TGTGCCTGGAGTCCTACTCTAGCGGGAGATACGCAGTATTTT.

This sequence joins TRBV27 and TRBJ1-1; a weak D match, TRBD1 (5 bases). The CDR3 contains 15 residues. CDR1 is MNHEY, CDR2 SMNVEV, per germline (reference sequence). Deletions cut 5 bases from V and 0 bases from J, with 13 bases between. The CDR3 nucleotides read TGTGCCAGCAGTCGATGGGGGGGGATGAACACTGAAGCTTTCTTT. Translating it yields CASSRWGGMNTEAFF.

The chain couples TRBV5-4 to TRBJ2-7, with D perhaps TRBD1 (5 bases). The CDR3 has 12 residues. The V and J ends lost 10 bases and 3 bases respectively, with 14 bases between them. The germline V gene encodes CDR1 SGHNT and CDR2 YYREEE (reference sequence). The CDR3 spells CAFRAPGYEQYF. In DNA form, the CDR3 reads TGTGCCTTCAGGGCCCCTGGCTACGAGCAGTACTTC.

The V gene is TRBV5-1, the J gene TRBJ1-2; TRBD1 matches at 9 bases. The CDR3 extends over 14 amino acids. V lost 3 bases and J lost 4; bases outside the gene matches: 4. CDR1 and CDR2 (germline): SGHRS, YFSETQ. The CDR3 DNA follows: TGCGCCAGCAGCTCTGGACAGGGGATCTATGGCTACACCTTC. As protein: CASSSGQGIYGYTF. The whole variable domain, remainder taken from reference TRBV5-1 and TRBJ1-2, is KAGVTQTPRYLIKTRGQQVTLSCSPISGHRSVSWYQQTPGQGLQFLFEYFSETQRNKGNFPGRFSGRQFSNSRSEMNVSTLELGDSALYLCASSSGQGIYGYTFGSGTRLTVV.

The chain uses TRBV5-6 and TRBJ2-7; the match to TRBD1 covers 8 bases. Looked up from germline, CDR1 is SGHDT and CDR2 is YYEEEE. The CDR3 is 15 residues long. V shed 4 bases, J shed 6 bases, and the junction held 12 bases outside the gene matches. Written as DNA, the CDR3 is TGTGCCAGCAGCCCCCCCGGGACAGGTCGGTTCGAGCAGTACTTC. Its protein product is CASSPPGTGRFEQYF.

Only one count was recorded for this clone. The chain couples TRBV7-2 to TRBJ2-7, with D possibly TRBD1 on 6 matching bases. CDR1 and CDR2 (germline): SGHTA, FQGNSA. CDR3 size: 16 residues. V was cut by 5 bases and J by 1 base, with 18 bases left in between. CDR3 bases: TGTGCCAGCAGCGGAAGTCCGACAGGTTTGTCCTACGAGCAGTACTTC. Amino acid sequence: CASSGSPTGLSYEQYF.

This clone has more than one count but fewer than ten. The chain recombines TRBV30 with TRBJ1-4; 7 bases agree with TRBD1. CDR1 and CDR2 (germline): GTSNPN, SVGIG (reference sequence). J lost 12 bases, V lost 1 base, and 8 bases had no gene match. This CDR3 is 13 amino acids long. CDR3 in amino acids: CAWSANDRAELFF. The CDR3 DNA is TGTGCCTGGAGTGCGAACGACAGGGCTGAACTGTTTTTT.

This clone was seen more than once but under ten times. The chain is built from TRBV13 and TRBJ2-1; 11 bases match TRBD2. With 5 bases clipped from V and 5 bases from J, the junction kept 11 bases outside the gene matches. Per germline, CDR1 PRHDT and CDR2 FYEKMQ (reference sequence). This CDR3 is 17 amino acids long. The DNA of the CDR3 is TGTGCCAGCAGCACTAGACTAGCGGGGCCCGGGGACAATGAGCAGTTCTTC. This translates into CASSTRLAGPGDNEQFF.

The CDR3 loop is CASSLKGARIRETQYF. The CDR3 DNA follows: TGTGCCAGCAGTTTGAAGGGGGCGCGCATCCGTGAGACCCAGTACTTC. The chain recombines TRBV27 with TRBJ2-5; 7 positions match TRBD1. V lost 3 bases and J lost 5; bases outside the gene matches: 12. The germline V gene encodes CDR1 MNHEY and CDR2 SMNVEV (reference sequence). The CDR3 totals 16 residues.

The chain links TRBV28 to TRBJ1-2; D might be TRBD1 (5 bases). Germline V gives CDR1 MDHEN, CDR2 SYDVKM. V was cut by 3 bases and J by 6 bases, with 11 bases left in between. There are 13 residues in the CDR3. CDR3 sequence (DNA): TGTGCCAGCAGTTTTGGGGCCAGCAATGGCTACACCTTC. Translated: CASSFGASNGYTF.

The chain uses TRBV7-3 and TRBJ2-1; 10 bases match TRBD2. This CDR3 is built from 14 residues. Losses at the gene ends were 5 bases for V and 10 bases for J; bases not matched to a gene: 8. Germline-derived CDR1 and CDR2 are SGHTA and FQGTGA. CDR3 protein: CASSTTSGLGEQFF. In DNA form, the CDR3 reads TGTGCCAGCAGCACGACTAGCGGGTTGGGAGAGCAGTTCTTC.

This clone was counted a single time. V is TRBV6-5 and J is TRBJ2-1; 16 bases map to TRBD2. CDR1 MNHEY and CDR2 SVGAGI come from the germline V gene. The V segment lost 2 bases and the J segment 12 bases; nucleotides outside the gene matches: 7. The CDR3 contains 16 residues. CDR3 DNA sequence: TGTGCCAGCAGTTACACGGGACTAGCGGGAGGGAGGGTGCAGTTCTTC. Amino acid sequence: CASSYTGLAGGRVQFF.

J is TRBJ1-1 and V is TRBV7-2; D unclear. Trimming removed 1 base from V and 5 bases from J, with 14 bases in between. The germline CDR1 and CDR2 sequences are SGHTA and FQGNSA. The CDR3 consists of 15 residues. The CDR3 loop reads CASSLGPAPETEAFF. In DNA form, the CDR3 reads TGTGCCAGCAGCTTAGGCCCTGCCCCGGAGACTGAAGCTTTCTTT.

This clone came up a few times. The identical CDR3 is also encoded by other nucleotide sequences in the sample. This chain connects TRBV5-1 to TRBJ2-2; 7 bases agree with TRBD1. Germline loops: CDR1 SGHRS, CDR2 YFSETQ. This CDR3 has 16 residues. Trimming took 2 bases from V and 3 from J; bases not matched to a gene: 7. CDR3 in amino acids: CASSLFPQGHTGELFF. CDR3 bases: TGCGCCAGCAGCTTATTCCCACAGGGGCACACCGGGGAGCTGTTTTTT.

The chain links TRBV19 to TRBJ2-1; 13 bases align to TRBD2. J was trimmed by 9 bases and V by 3 bases; bases with no gene match: 8. CDR1 LNHDA and CDR2 SQIVND come from the germline V gene (reference sequence). The CDR3 extends over 16 amino acids. The CDR3 region is CASSMGGTSGIVEQFF. The CDR3 region has the DNA TGTGCCAGTAGTATGGGCGGGACTAGCGGGATAGTTGAGCAGTTCTTC.

This rearrangement joins TRBV7-2 to TRBJ2-2, with a tentative D call TRBD2 (6 bases). This CDR3 contains 14 residues. Germline lookup yields CDR1 SGHTA and CDR2 FQGNSA. V was cut by 5 bases and J by 3 bases, with 10 bases left in between. Here the CDR3 reads CASSPGGDTGELFF. As DNA, the CDR3 is TGTGCCAGCAGCCCCGGCGGGGACACCGGGGAGCTGTTTTTT.

The V and J genes are TRBV5-1 and TRBJ1-4, with D possibly matching TRBD1 (6 bases). CDR1 SGHRS and CDR2 YFSETQ come from the germline V gene. CDR3 size: 14 residues. Trimming left V 4 bases short and J 6 bases short, with 13 bases between. DNA for the CDR3: TGCGCCAGCAGCGGGGGGGGCCTCGATGAAAAACTGTTTTTT. This gives the protein CASSGGGLDEKLFF.

This rearrangement joins TRBV29-1 to TRBJ1-2, with a possible D match to TRBD1 (5 bases). Germline CDR1 reads SQVTM; CDR2 reads ANQGSEA. The V and J ends lost 5 bases and 6 bases respectively, with 10 bases between them. CDR3 length: 11 amino acids. CDR3 nucleotide sequence: TGCAGCGTTCGGGGGTCGGATGGCTACACCTTC. This translates into CSVRGSDGYTF.